A single sample gave rise to the 32 T cell receptor beta chains below, sequenced in a study of control samples from healthy donors and cancer patients. Clones were sequenced by immunoSEQ multiplex PCR, and TCRdb holds only the in-frame ones, with some missing. This table holds tens of thousands of clones, roughly 82% found once. Sequencing was carried out using PBMCs. These receptors were taken from a woman in her forties or fifties with lung cancer.

This clone was counted between two and nine times. The chain carries TRBV3-1 (or the pseudogene TRBV3-2) and TRBJ1-1, with D maybe TRBD1 (6 bases). The CDR3 spans 14 residues. V was shortened by 2 bases and J by 4 bases, with 11 bases between the two germline ends. The germline V gene has CDR1 LGHDT and CDR2 YNNKEL (reference sequence). In DNA, the CDR3 is TGTGCCAGCAGCCAAAACAGGGTCATCACTGAAGCTTTCTTT. Its protein product is CASSQNRVITEAFF.

This rearrangement joins TRBV27 to TRBJ1-2, with TRBD1 matching 7 bases. This CDR3 is built from 14 residues. Germline V lookup: CDR1 MNHEY, CDR2 SMNVEV (reference sequence). Trimming removed 4 bases from V and 5 bases from J; junction bases left unmatched: 7. CDR3 region: CASSSFTGDYGYTF. As DNA, the CDR3 is TGTGCCAGCAGTTCGTTCACAGGGGATTATGGCTACACCTTC.

V is TRBV7-3 and J is TRBJ2-4; 8 bases are a match to TRBD1. Trimming took 5 bases from V and 6 from J; bases not matched to a gene: 6. Germline CDR1 SGHTA, CDR2 FQGTGA. This CDR3 is 14 amino acids long. The CDR3 loop reads CASSIQGAGNIQYF. Here the CDR3 DNA reads TGTGCCAGCAGCATCCAGGGGGCAGGAAACATTCAGTACTTC. Together with reference TRBV7-3 and TRBJ2-4, the CDR3 gives the full variable domain: GAGVSQTPSNKVTEKGKYVELRCDPISGHTALYWYRQSLGQGPEFLIYFQGTGAADDSGLPNDRFFAVRPEGSVSTLKIQRTERGDSAVYLCASSIQGAGNIQYFGAGTRLSVL.

V and J are TRBV4-1 and TRBJ2-7, with D possibly called TRBD1 or TRBD2 (5 bases each). Germline loops: CDR1 MGHRA, CDR2 YSYEKL. The V end was cut by 4 bases, the J end by 5 bases, with 15 bases between. This CDR3 is 14 amino acids long. The CDR3 DNA follows: TGCGCCAGCAGCCTAACAGGAGGTAGGGACGAGCAGTACTTC. Its protein product is CASSLTGGRDEQYF.

The chain has TRBV11-2 and TRBJ1-1, with D unresolved. The CDR3 loop spans 12 amino acids. With 5 bases removed from V and 11 bases from J, the gap between germline ends came to 15 bases. CDR1 and CDR2 (germline): SGHAT, FQNNGV. The CDR3 region is CASSPGNRAAFF. The CDR3 nucleotides are TGTGCCAGCAGCCCCGGTAATCGAGCTGCTTTCTTT.

This clone was detected once. The chain couples TRBV5-1 to TRBJ1-2; tentatively, D is TRBD1 (6 bases). The CDR3 is made up of 16 amino acids. Germline V gene lookup returns CDR1 SGHRS and CDR2 YFSETQ. V was trimmed by 6 bases and J by 4 bases, leaving 22 bases between them. CDR3 bases: TGCGCCAGCAATTCCCAAACAGGGAGCGGAGGCTATGGCTACACCTTC. As protein: CASNSQTGSGGYGYTF. The whole variable domain, remainder taken from reference TRBV5-1 and TRBJ1-2, is KAGVTQTPRYLIKTRGQQVTLSCSPISGHRSVSWYQQTPGQGLQFLFEYFSETQRNKGNFPGRFSGRQFSNSRSEMNVSTLELGDSALYLCASNSQTGSGGYGYTFGSGTRLTVV.

The chain combines TRBV6-5 with TRBJ2-7; tentatively, D is TRBD2 (5 bases). The CDR3 sequence is 13 residues long. V was shortened by 10 bases and J by 3 bases, with 16 bases between the two germline ends. Per the germline V gene, CDR1 is MNHEY and CDR2 is SVGAGI. CDR3 DNA sequence: TGTGCCACCTTCCGGGGTTCTGACTACGAGCAGTACTTC. It specifies CATFRGSDYEQYF.

The chain uses TRBV7-9 and TRBJ2-5, with D perhaps being TRBD1 or TRBD2 (5 bases each). Germline loops: CDR1 SEHNR, CDR2 FQNEAQ (reference sequence). The CDR3 has 13 amino acids. Trimming removed 1 base at V and 9 bases at J, with 12 bases between. CDR3 in DNA: TGTGCCAGCAGCTTAGGGGGGTCCCAGGCCCAGTACTTC. Protein sequence: CASSLGGSQAQYF.

This chain uses TRBV7-3 with TRBJ1-1; unclear D gene. The CDR3 runs to 13 residues. From germline, CDR1 is SGHTA and CDR2 FQGTGA. V lost 1 base and J 5 bases, leaving 8 bases between the germline ends. CDR3 DNA sequence: TGTGCCAGCAGCTTAAGGCAGGAGACTGAAGCTTTCTTT. Translating gives CASSLRQETEAFF.

The rearrangement links TRBV6-2 or TRBV6-3 to TRBJ1-5; no clear D gene. V was trimmed by 2 bases and J by 4 bases, leaving 6 bases between them. The CDR3 sequence is 13 residues long. CDR1 and CDR2 from the germline V gene are MNHEY and SVGEGT. The CDR3 region is CASSYRANQPQHF. CDR3 nucleotides: TGTGCCAGCAGTTACAGGGCTAATCAGCCCCAGCATTTT.

The chain couples TRBV27 to TRBJ2-2; 10 bases align to TRBD2. CDR3 length: 15 residues. The trim removed 6 bases at V and 4 bases at J, leaving 5 bases unmatched. The V gene's germline CDR1 is MNHEY and CDR2 SMNVEV (reference sequence). CDR3 amino acids: CASRELAGPTGELFF. The CDR3 DNA is TGTGCCAGCAGGGAACTAGCGGGACCCACCGGGGAGCTGTTTTTT.

V and J are TRBV4-3 and TRBJ2-7; 9 nucleotides match TRBD1. The CDR3 consists of 14 residues. V gave up 4 bases and J gave up 5 bases; unmatched junction bases: 6. CDR1 and CDR2 (germline): LGHNA, YSLEER. Here the CDR3 reads CASSPGTGINEQYF. CDR3 nucleotides: TGCGCCAGCAGCCCCGGGACAGGGATCAACGAGCAGTACTTC.

This clone was counted between two and nine times. This chain joins TRBV28 and TRBJ2-5, with D possibly matching TRBD2 (6 bases). This CDR3 spans 13 amino acids. Germline V gives CDR1 MDHEN, CDR2 SYDVKM. The ends were cut back, 3 bases at V and 7 bases at J, with 12 bases in the middle. The CDR3 region is CASSLMQGGTQYF. In nucleotides, the CDR3 is TGTGCCAGCAGTTTGATGCAGGGAGGGACCCAGTACTTC.

Notes on this clone: Other DNA sequences from this sample encode an identical CDR3 as well. J is TRBJ2-7 and V is TRBV28, with D tentatively TRBD1 (5 bases). V lost 3 bases and J lost 3, with 9 bases in between. CDR1 and CDR2 from the germline V gene are MDHEN and SYDVKM. The CDR3 is 13 residues long. The CDR3 nucleotides are TGTGCCAGCAGTTTCAGTAGGGGCTACGAGCAGTACTTC. Protein: CASSFSRGYEQYF.

The table lists this clone with a few counts. This sequence joins TRBV18 and TRBJ2-2; unclear D gene. Per the germline V gene, CDR1 is KGHSH and CDR2 is LQKENI. The CDR3 has 15 residues. Between the trimmed V and J ends, which lost 0 bases and 5 bases, there was a span of 10 bases. CDR3 nucleotide sequence: TGTGCCAGCTCACCACCGGACCTTAATACCGGGGAGCTGTTTTTT. Its translation is CASSPPDLNTGELFF. Using reference TRBV18 and TRBJ2-2 for the parts outside the CDR3, the full variable domain is NAGVMQNPRHLVRRRGQEARLRCSPMKGHSHVYWYRQLPEEGLKFMVYLQKENIIDESGMPKERFSAEFPKEGPSILRIQQVVRGDSAAYFCASSPPDLNTGELFFGEGSRLTVL.

The chain couples TRBV18 to TRBJ1-1; maybe TRBD1 (6 bases). The CDR3 extends over 16 amino acids. The germline gives CDR1 KGHSH, CDR2 LQKENI. V lost 1 base, J lost 1 base, and 13 bases lay in between. The DNA of the CDR3 is TGTGCCAGCTCACCACAAACGGACAGAGCGAACACTGAAGCTTTCTTT. Protein product: CASSPQTDRANTEAFF.

The chain combines TRBV5-5 with TRBJ1-4; D is unresolved. Trimming stripped 7 bases from V and 2 bases from J, with 9 bases between. The germline V gene encodes CDR1 SGHKS and CDR2 YYEKEE (reference sequence). CDR3 size: 13 residues. As DNA, the CDR3 is TGTGCCAGCGGGAGGACGACTAATGAAAAACTGTTTTTT. Protein: CASGRTTNEKLFF.

The V call is TRBV6-2 or TRBV6-3, the J call TRBJ1-2, with D possibly being TRBD1 (5 bases). V was shortened by 6 bases and J by 5 bases, with 16 bases between the two germline ends. The CDR3 has 14 residues. Per the germline V gene, CDR1 is MNHEY and CDR2 is SVGEGT. As DNA, the CDR3 is TGTGCCAGCAGCCACCGACAGTTCGGATATGGCTACACCTTC. Translated: CASSHRQFGYGYTF.

V and J are TRBV9 and TRBJ1-2; 8 bases map to TRBD1. CDR1 is SGDLS and CDR2 is YYNGEE in the germline V gene. V gave up 2 bases and J gave up 8 bases; unmatched junction bases: 11. This CDR3 is built from 15 residues. In DNA form, the CDR3 reads TGTGCCAGCAGCGTCTATTCGGGGACAGGTGTAGGCTACACCTTC. Translating it yields CASSVYSGTGVGYTF.

CDR3 protein: CASSTLTGTGGRQTQYF. CDR3 sequence (DNA): TGTGCCAGCAGTACTCTCACCGGGACAGGGGGCCGACAGACCCAGTACTTC. The chain links TRBV28 to TRBJ2-5, with TRBD1 matching 12 bases. This CDR3 has 17 residues. V gave up 5 bases and J gave up 6 bases; unmatched junction bases: 13. CDR1 is MDHEN and CDR2 is SYDVKM in the germline V gene.

This clone is termed medium-sized. This chain uses TRBV6-2 or TRBV6-3 with TRBJ1-1, with unresolved D. Germline-derived CDR1 and CDR2 are MNHEY and SVGEGT. Trimming left V 7 bases short and J 3 bases short, with 12 bases between. The length of the CDR3 is 13 residues. CDR3 coding DNA: TGTGCCAGCACCCCGGACCTCTACACTGAAGCTTTCTTT. Amino acid sequence: CASTPDLYTEAFF.

The V and J genes are TRBV2 and TRBJ1-2; 7 nucleotides agree with TRBD1. The V gene end was trimmed by 3 bases and the J gene end by 1 base; junction bases not matched to a gene: 2. The CDR3 runs to 14 residues. Per germline, CDR1 SNHLY and CDR2 FYNNEI. The CDR3: CASSDHRGNYGYTF. The CDR3, as DNA: TGTGCCAGCAGTGACCACAGGGGTAACTATGGCTACACCTTC. Based on the CDR3 plus reference TRBV2 and TRBJ1-2, the full variable domain is EPEVTQTPSHQVTQMGQEVILRCVPISNHLYFYWYRQILGQKVEFLVSFYNNEISEKSEIFDDQFSVERPDGSNFTLKIRSTKLEDSAMYFCASSDHRGNYGYTFGSGTRLTVV.

This chain uses TRBV7-6 with TRBJ1-1; D unclear. Germline V CDR1 and CDR2: SGHVS, FNYEAQ. Between the trimmed V and J ends, which lost 1 base and 1 base, there was a span of 7 bases. CDR3 length equals 14 residues. CDR3 DNA sequence: TGTGCCAGCAGCTTAGTCACAGCGAACACTGAAGCTTTCTTT. Its translation is CASSLVTANTEAFF.

This chain uses TRBV24-1 with TRBJ1-2; 10 nucleotides line up with TRBD1. V was pared by 6 bases and J by 7 bases, with 4 bases of the junction left unmatched. This CDR3 spans 13 amino acids. Germline CDR1 and CDR2: KGHDR and SFDVKD. The CDR3 reads CATSRQGATGYTF. The CDR3 nucleotides are TGTGCCACCAGTCGACAGGGGGCGACTGGCTACACCTTC.

The chain recombines TRBV10-3 with TRBJ1-6, with D perhaps TRBD1 (5 bases). CDR3 length: 13 residues. V lost 0 bases and J 10 bases, leaving 7 bases between the germline ends. CDR1 and CDR2 (germline): ENHRY, SYGVKD. CDR3 DNA: TGTGCCATCAGTGAGTCGAGGGACTCACCCCTCCACTTT. Translation gives CAISESRDSPLHF.

J is TRBJ1-1 and V is TRBV7-2; no reliable D call. Deletions cut 0 bases from V and 1 base from J, with 12 bases between. CDR3 size: 16 residues. Per germline, CDR1 SGHTA and CDR2 FQGNSA. The CDR3, as DNA: TGTGCCAGCAGCTTAGCTTTTGGGGTTGGGAACACTGAAGCTTTCTTT. Its translation is CASSLAFGVGNTEAFF.

For the CDR3, the DNA is TGCGCCAGCAGCTGGGACAGGGAGTGGATGAACACTGAAGCTTTCTTT. Amino acid sequence: CASSWDREWMNTEAFF. The rearrangement joins TRBV5-1 to TRBJ1-1, with 9 bases lining up with TRBD1. Germline values: CDR1 SGHRS, CDR2 YFSETQ. J gave up 0 bases and V 3 bases, and 6 bases lay outside the gene matches. This CDR3 is 16 amino acids long.

The J gene is TRBJ1-1, the V gene TRBV6-6, with a possible D match to TRBD1 (5 bases). The CDR3 is made up of 14 amino acids. V dropped 5 bases and J dropped 2 bases, with 12 bases sitting between them. CDR1 MNHNY and CDR2 SVGAGI come from the germline V gene (reference sequence). CDR3 DNA: TGTGCCAGCAGTGACAGCATAGTTAACACTGAAGCTTTCTTT. Amino acids: CASSDSIVNTEAFF.

The gene calls are TRBV7-8 and TRBJ1-6; TRBD1 agrees at 7 bases. This CDR3 comprises 15 residues. V shed 5 bases, J shed 8 bases, and the junction held 9 bases outside the gene matches. The germline V gene has CDR1 SGHVS and CDR2 FQNEAQ. CDR3 protein: CASSRLQGRDSPLHF. The CDR3, as DNA: TGTGCCAGCAGCAGATTACAGGGGAGGGATTCACCCCTCCACTTT.

The chain uses TRBV5-6 and TRBJ2-5; the D gene is possibly TRBD2 (6 bases). Trimming shortened V by 0 bases and J by 4 bases, and 16 bases separated the two germline ends. From germline, CDR1 is SGHDT and CDR2 YYEEEE. The CDR3 runs to 16 residues. The CDR3 sequence is CASSLVVAGRRETQYF. CDR3 DNA sequence: TGTGCCAGCAGCTTGGTGGTAGCAGGGAGGAGAGAGACCCAGTACTTC.

This clone was observed once. The chain recombines TRBV6-5 with TRBJ1-2; TRBD1 is a possible D gene (5 bases). The CDR3 has 15 amino acids. Germline CDR1 and CDR2: MNHEY and SVGAGI. Trimming shortened V by 1 base and J by 7 bases, and 16 bases separated the two germline ends. The CDR3 protein is CASSYFPGGTTGYTF. The DNA for the CDR3 is TGTGCCAGCAGTTACTTCCCCGGCGGGACTACTGGCTACACCTTC.

CDR3 nucleotides: TGTGCCAGCAGTCTGGGATTCGTCGGCAATGAGCAGTTCTTC. This encodes CASSLGFVGNEQFF. The chain couples TRBV6-2 or TRBV6-3 to TRBJ2-1; D is unresolved. Germline V CDR1 and CDR2: MNHEY, SVGEGT. V was trimmed by 5 bases and J by 6 bases, leaving 14 bases between them. The CDR3 length is 14 residues.